A selection of T cell receptor beta chains follows, all from one sample in a study of response to subunit inactivated influenza vaccine. TCRdb redid the calling of the RT-PCR reads with MiXCR, one entry per CDR3 protein. The sample lists more than 150,000 distinct CDR3 sequences, about a tenth occurring once. The source material was non-naive T cells sorted from PBMCs, sampled on the day of vaccination. The receptors were gathered from a man aged 45-65 years who received an inactivated influenza vaccine. The CDR3 runs from the conserved cysteine through the conserved F or W. Each record gives: D gene, clone size, V gene, J gene, CDR3 DNA, CDR3 protein. D genes are given only for firm matches. Size is stated for part of the rows, as once, few or many counts, or as a class when the clone is expanded.

TRBD2	-	TRBV4-1	TRBJ2-2	TGCGCCAGCAGCCAAGTCGCGGGGGGTGGTACCGGGGAGCTGTTTTTT	CASSQVAGGGTGELFF
TRBD2	many	TRBV12-3/TRBV12-4	TRBJ2-3	TGTGCCAGCAGTCCACGGACTAGCGCCGCAGATACGCAGTATTTT	CASSPRTSAADTQYF
-	many	TRBV7-2	TRBJ1-3	TGTGCCAGCAGCTTATCGGGGGCTGGAAACACCATATATTTT	CASSLSGAGNTIYF
-	-	TRBV7-9	TRBJ2-5	TGTGCCAGCAGCTCCAGAAGTCAAGAGACCCAGTACTTC	CASSSRSQETQYF
-	-	TRBV9	TRBJ1-3	TGTGCCAGCAGCGTAGGGTGGGGCGGTGGAAACACCATATATTTT	CASSVGWGGGNTIYF
-	-	TRBV30	TRBJ2-5	TGTGCCTGGAGTCCTGGGGGTCGAGAGACCCAGTACTTC	CAWSPGGRETQYF
-	-	TRBV7-9	TRBJ2-4	TGTGCCAGCAGCTTACCAGGGAAAAACATTCAGTACTTC	CASSLPGKNIQYF
TRBD1	few	TRBV6-5	TRBJ1-6	TGTGCCAGCAGTTCCGGACAGGGAAGGTCACCCCTCCACTTT	CASSSGQGRSPLHF
TRBD1	many	TRBV5-6	TRBJ1-4	TGTGCCAGCAGTCGACCGGGACAGGCTAATGAAAAACTGTTTTTT	CASSRPGQANEKLFF
-	-	TRBV2	TRBJ2-1	TGTGCCAGCAGTGAAGTTGTCTACAATGAGCAGTTCTTC	CASSEVVYNEQFF
TRBD1	-	TRBV2	TRBJ1-4	TGTGCCAGCAGCGCAAGGGACAGCTCTAATGAAAAACTGTTTTTT	CASSARDSSNEKLFF
-	-	TRBV20-1	TRBJ1-5	TGCAGTGCTAAGGTTCCCGTTAGCAATCAGCCCCAGCATTTT	CSAKVPVSNQPQHF
TRBD1	-	TRBV20-1	TRBJ1-6	TGCAGTGCTAGAGCCAACAGGGGTGGTAATTCACCCCTCCACTTT	CSARANRGGNSPLHF
TRBD1	few	TRBV10-3	TRBJ1-6	TGTGCCATCGGTAGGGGGCTATTGGAGAATTCACCCCTCCACTTT	CAIGRGLLENSPLHF
-	-	TRBV28	TRBJ2-5	TGTGCCAGCAGTAGAGGGGGGCTCCAAGAGACCCAGTACTTC	CASSRGGLQETQYF
TRBD1	few	TRBV3-1	TRBJ2-7	TGTGCCAGCAGCCAAGTAACAGGGGGCGATTACGAGCAGTACTTC	CASSQVTGGDYEQYF
-	many	TRBV24-1	TRBJ1-1	TGTGCCACCAGTGATTCGTTCACTGGGACTGAAGCTTTCTTT	CATSDSFTGTEAFF
TRBD1	few	TRBV12-3/TRBV12-4	TRBJ2-7	TGTGCCAGCAGGCGGACAGGGCCCGTCGAGCAGTACTTC	CASRRTGPVEQYF
-	few	TRBV3-1	TRBJ2-5	TGTGCCAGCAGACAGTTGTACCAAGAGACCCAGTACTTC	CASRQLYQETQYF
TRBD1	-	TRBV6-6	TRBJ2-7	TGTGCCACTGCCGGGACAGGGGGCAATGAGCAGTACTTC	CATAGTGGNEQYF
-	few	TRBV20-1	TRBJ1-5	TGCAGTGCTAACCCGCAGGGATCGGCCAATCAGCCCCAGCATTTT	CSANPQGSANQPQHF
-	-	TRBV12-3/TRBV12-4	TRBJ1-1	TGTGCCAGCAGCGAGCGATGGGGGAACACTGAAGCTTTCTTT	CASSERWGNTEAFF
-	few	TRBV25-1	TRBJ2-7	TGTGCCAGCAGTGGCGGAAGACACGAGCAGTACTTC	CASSGGRHEQYF
-	-	TRBV2	TRBJ1-6	TGTGCCAGCAGGGGTGACGCTAATAATTCACCCCTCCACTTT	CASRGDANNSPLHF
-	many	TRBV30	TRBJ1-1	TGTGCCTGGAGTGTATTAACTGAAGCTTTCTTT	CAWSVLTEAFF
-	many	TRBV20-1	TRBJ2-7	TGCAGTGCTAGAGGACACCTCGGGTCCTACGAGCAGTACTTC	CSARGHLGSYEQYF
-	-	TRBV7-2	TRBJ2-3	TGTGCCAGCAGCCAGGACGGAACAGTAACAGATACGCAGTATTTT	CASSQDGTVTDTQYF
-	many	TRBV2	TRBJ2-6	TGTGCCAGCAGTGTAAAGTTCTCTGGGGCCAACGTCCTGACTTTC	CASSVKFSGANVLTF
-	many	TRBV7-2	TRBJ2-7	TGTGCCAGCAGCTTAGCCCAGACCTACGAGCAGTACTTC	CASSLAQTYEQYF
-	-	TRBV12-3/TRBV12-4	TRBJ2-5	TGTGCCAGCAGGCTAGGGGGCCAAGAGACCCAGTACTTC	CASRLGGQETQYF
TRBD1	-	TRBV24-1	TRBJ2-5	TGTGCCACCAGTGATCCGCAAACAGGGGGCAAGACCCAGTACTTC	CATSDPQTGGKTQYF
TRBD2	-	TRBV24-1	TRBJ2-2	TGTGCCACCAGTGAACCGGGACTAGCGGGAGACACCGGGGAGCTGTTTTTT	CATSEPGLAGDTGELFF
-	few	TRBV7-8	TRBJ2-5	TGTGCCAGCAGCTTAGTGTGGGTCTCCGAGACCCAGTACTTC	CASSLVWVSETQYF
TRBD2	few	TRBV6-1	TRBJ2-5	TGTGCCAGCAGTGAGCCGGGAGGAGGCGAGACCCAGTACTTC	CASSEPGGGETQYF
-	-	TRBV6-6	TRBJ2-5	TGTGCCAGCAGCCGAGACTACTTGGAGACCCAGTACTTC	CASSRDYLETQYF
-	few	TRBV30	TRBJ2-3	TGTGCCTGGAGTGTACATGAGCGAGATACGCAGTATTTT	CAWSVHERDTQYF
TRBD2	few	TRBV14	TRBJ2-1	TGTGCCAGCAGCCAACCGAGCAACTGGCGGGGGAGCTACAATGAGCAGTTCTTC	CASSQPSNWRGSYNEQFF
-	-	TRBV27	TRBJ1-1	TGTGCCAGCAGTCCCCTACAGGGAAACAGGGCTGAAGCTTTCTTT	CASSPLQGNRAEAFF
-	few	TRBV15	TRBJ1-5	TGTGCCACCAGCAGAGATCTCACCCCATCAGGGAATCAGCCCCAGCATTTT	CATSRDLTPSGNQPQHF
-	-	TRBV29-1	TRBJ1-4	TGCAGCGTTGGCCGGATTGATGAAAAACTGTTTTTT	CSVGRIDEKLFF
-	few	TRBV5-1	TRBJ2-2	TGCGCCAGCAGCTTGGTGGCAACCGGGGAGCTGTTTTTT	CASSLVATGELFF
-	many	TRBV5-6	TRBJ2-1	TGTGCCAGCAGCTTGGGACTAGGAAGAGCGGGGTTCTTC	CASSLGLGRAGFF
TRBD1	many	TRBV15	TRBJ1-5	TGTGCCACCAGCAGGGACAGGGTTTATAGCAATCAGCCCCAGCATTTT	CATSRDRVYSNQPQHF
TRBD2	few	TRBV12-3/TRBV12-4	TRBJ2-1	TGTGCCAGCTGTACCGGGACTAGCGGTTACAATGAGCAGTTCTTC	CASCTGTSGYNEQFF
-	few	TRBV11-2	TRBJ2-5	TGTGCCAGCAGCTTAGCCCGGGACCCTCTTAGGGAGACCCAGTACTTC	CASSLARDPLRETQYF
-	many	TRBV2	TRBJ2-4	TGTGCCAGCAGTTCCCAGGGACTTGCCAAAAACATTCAGTACTTC	CASSSQGLAKNIQYF
TRBD1	few	TRBV20-1	TRBJ2-2	TGCAGTGCCAGGGGTGACAGGGGCGACACCGGGGAGCTGTTTTTT	CSARGDRGDTGELFF
-	-	TRBV15	TRBJ2-5	TGTGCCACCAGCAGAGAAGGAGGGGGCCTAGGGAGATTCCAGTACTTC	CATSREGGGLGRFQYF
-	-	TRBV20-1	TRBJ2-7	TGCAGTGCCCCAGGATGGCCTGAGCAGTACTTC	CSAPGWPEQYF